A selection of T cell receptor beta chains follows, all from one sample in a study of identical twins. A single record per CDR3 protein comes from TCRdb applying MiXCR to the 5' RACE reads. The table shows over 600,000 distinct CDR3 sequences, with 21% occurring only once. These same data were also listed under a study on T cells expressing NK-cell markers.

The specimen was PBMCs. These receptors originate from a young woman in good health. Both conserved end residues are part of each CDR3. The D gene is left open where the match is weak. A clone size is listed for some rows: how often the clone was seen (once, few, many), or a class if it is expanded.

V	D	J	size	DNA	CDR3
TRBV10-3	.	TRBJ2-7	few	TGTGCCACAGCTATCGCGGCCTACGAGCAGTACTTC	CATAIAAYEQYF
TRBV19	.	TRBJ1-2	.	TGTGCCAGTAGTTTCTCTGACGGAACCAGAGCTTATGGCTACACCTTC	CASSFSDGTRAYGYTF
TRBV12-3/TRBV12-4	TRBD2	TRBJ2-5	few	TGTGCCAGCATTTCTAGCGGAGAAGAGACCCAGTACTTC	CASISSGEETQYF
TRBV10-2	.	TRBJ2-1	.	TGCGCCAGCATATCTACCAGGAGCTCCTACAATGAGCAGTTCTTC	CASISTRSSYNEQFF
TRBV12-3/TRBV12-4	.	TRBJ2-5	many	TGTGCCAGCGGAGCAGGGGTTTATCAGGAGACCCAGTACTTC	CASGAGVYQETQYF
TRBV12-3/TRBV12-4	.	TRBJ1-1	.	TGTGCCAGCACTCCGGGGATAATGAACACTGAAGCTTTCTTT	CASTPGIMNTEAFF
TRBV20-1	TRBD1	TRBJ2-7	many	TGCAGTGCTCGGGACAGGGTAGTTGGCTACGAGCAGTACTTC	CSARDRVVGYEQYF
TRBV6-5	.	TRBJ1-3	.	TGTGCCAGCAGTTACGGGGGAGGTGGAAACACCATATATTTT	CASSYGGGGNTIYF
TRBV29-1	.	TRBJ1-1	.	TGCAGCGTCGGGATGGGCGGGCAAACTGAAGCTTTCTTT	CSVGMGGQTEAFF
TRBV6-2/TRBV6-3	.	TRBJ2-7	.	TGTGCCAGCAGTTACTCGCAGGGAAATACCCACGAGCAGTACTTC	CASSYSQGNTHEQYF
TRBV4-2	TRBD2	TRBJ2-6	few	TGTGCCAGCAGCCAACGATATGGGGGACTAGCCTCCTCTGGGGCCAACGTCCTGACTTTC	CASSQRYGGLASSGANVLTF
TRBV15	.	TRBJ2-5	.	TGTGCCACCAGCAGAGCACGCTTGGCGGAGACCCAGTACTTC	CATSRARLAETQYF
TRBV20-1	TRBD2	TRBJ2-1	few	TGCAGTGCTAGGTCCGTAGCGGGATACAATGAGCAGTTCTTC	CSARSVAGYNEQFF
TRBV19	TRBD1	TRBJ2-6	.	TGTGCCAGTAGTATAGCACGGGGACAGGGAGTTTCGGGCTCTGGGGCCAACGTCCTGACTTTC	CASSIARGQGVSGSGANVLTF
TRBV12-3/TRBV12-4	TRBD1	TRBJ1-4	.	TGTGCCAGCAGTTTAAGAAAGGGGGCGGGTGAAAAGCTGTTTTTT	CASSLRKGAGEKLFF
TRBV2	.	TRBJ2-3	.	TGTGCCAGCGAAGGCAGGGTTCGCACAGATACGCAGTATTTT	CASEGRVRTDTQYF
TRBV27	TRBD2	TRBJ2-7	.	TGTGCCAGCAGTTTCAGGACGGGGGGTATCTCCTACGAGCAGTACTTC	CASSFRTGGISYEQYF
TRBV27	.	TRBJ2-2	.	TGTGCCAGCAGCCGCTATCCAGCGAACACCGGGGAGCTGTTTTTT	CASSRYPANTGELFF
TRBV12-3/TRBV12-4	.	TRBJ2-2	.	TGTGCCAGCAGGCTCCAAAGGGTGAACACCGGGGAGCTGTTTTTT	CASRLQRVNTGELFF
TRBV5-1	.	TRBJ2-1	.	TGCGCCAGCAGCTTGCACAGACCTACCTACAATGAGCAGTTCTTC	CASSLHRPTYNEQFF
TRBV4-2	.	TRBJ2-1	.	TGTGCCAGCAGCCAAGAAGCAGGCCTCAATGAGCAGTTCTTC	CASSQEAGLNEQFF
TRBV5-1	TRBD1	TRBJ2-5	few	TGCGCCAGCAGCTGGGACAGGGTAGAGACCCAGTACTTC	CASSWDRVETQYF
TRBV20-1	.	TRBJ1-2	many	TGCAGTGCAGGGAACTATGGCTACACCTTC	CSAGNYGYTF
TRBV14	TRBD2	TRBJ2-7	.	TGTGCCAGCAGCGCGATAGCGGGACGGAGCCCCCACGAGCAGTACTTC	CASSAIAGRSPHEQYF
TRBV5-1	TRBD2	TRBJ2-1	few	TGCGCCAGCAGCTTGGCGTCCGCGCTAGCGGGCCGAAATGAGCAGTTCTTC	CASSLASALAGRNEQFF
TRBV7-9	.	TRBJ1-1	.	TGTGCCAGCAGCGGGAGGAGACAGATGAACACTGAAGCTTTCTTT	CASSGRRQMNTEAFF
TRBV6-5	.	TRBJ2-7	.	TGTGCCAGCAGTTACTCGACTGACGGACCCTACGAGCAGTACTTC	CASSYSTDGPYEQYF
TRBV10-2	.	TRBJ2-7	.	TGCGCCACCCAAACACGGGAGGAGCAGTACTTC	CATQTREEQYF
TRBV14	.	TRBJ1-1	many	TGTGCCAGCAGCCAACGGCGGAGTGGGGAAGCTTTCTTT	CASSQRRSGEAFF
TRBV20-1	.	TRBJ2-1	.	TGCAGTGCTAGCGCCATAGTGGGATCTGAGCAGTTCTTC	CSASAIVGSEQFF